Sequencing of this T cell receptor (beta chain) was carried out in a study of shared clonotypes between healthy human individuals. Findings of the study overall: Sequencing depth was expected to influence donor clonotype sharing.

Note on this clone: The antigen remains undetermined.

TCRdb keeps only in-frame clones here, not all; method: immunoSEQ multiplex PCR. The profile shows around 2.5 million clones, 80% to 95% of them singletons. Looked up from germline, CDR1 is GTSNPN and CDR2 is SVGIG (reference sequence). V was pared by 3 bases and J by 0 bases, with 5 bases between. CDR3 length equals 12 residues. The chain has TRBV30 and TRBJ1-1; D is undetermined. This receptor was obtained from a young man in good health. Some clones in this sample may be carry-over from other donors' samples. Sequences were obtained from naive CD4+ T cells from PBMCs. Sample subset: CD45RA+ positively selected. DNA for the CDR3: TGTGCCTGGAGGGGGTTGAACACTGAAGCTTTCTTT. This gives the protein CAWRGLNTEAFF.